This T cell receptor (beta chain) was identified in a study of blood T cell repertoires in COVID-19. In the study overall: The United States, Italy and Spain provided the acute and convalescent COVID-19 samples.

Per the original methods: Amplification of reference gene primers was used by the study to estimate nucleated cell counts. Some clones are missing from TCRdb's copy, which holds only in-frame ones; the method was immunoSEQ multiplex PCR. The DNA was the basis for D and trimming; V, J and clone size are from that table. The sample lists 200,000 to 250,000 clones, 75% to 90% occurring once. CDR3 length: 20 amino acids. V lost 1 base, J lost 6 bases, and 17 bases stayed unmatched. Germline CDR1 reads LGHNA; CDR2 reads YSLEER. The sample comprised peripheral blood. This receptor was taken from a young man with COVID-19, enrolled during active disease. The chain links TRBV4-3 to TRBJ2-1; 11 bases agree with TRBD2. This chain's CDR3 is CASSQGTHSGRACCPNEQFF. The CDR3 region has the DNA TGCGCCAGCAGCCAAGGAACCCATAGCGGGAGGGCCTGTTGTCCCAATGAGCAGTTCTTC.